This is a list of T cell receptor beta chains from one sample in a study of metastatic and nonmetastatic thyroid tumors. MiXCR reprocessed the PCR reads for TCRdb. The data show about 16,000 clones, roughly 24% seen once. Source material: adjacent normal tissue. The receptors shown here come from a female donor with papillary thyroid cancer or a benign thyroid nodule (not recorded which). Some clones in this sample may be carry-over from other donors' samples. Both conserved end residues are trimmed from each CDR3.

j_gene: TRBJ2-2
v_gene: TRBV6-2/TRBV6-3
CDR3aa: ASSLHSRNTGELF

j_gene: TRBJ1-6
v_gene: TRBV11-2
CDR3aa: ASSSSTGPYSPLH

j_gene: TRBJ1-1
v_gene: TRBV24-1
CDR3aa: ATSRGNTEAF

j_gene: TRBJ2-1
v_gene: TRBV6-1
CDR3aa: ASSEYRAGGGDEQF

j_gene: TRBJ2-1
v_gene: TRBV9
CDR3aa: ASSVGQSRNNEQF

j_gene: TRBJ2-3
v_gene: TRBV12-3/TRBV12-4
CDR3aa: ASSFVRGRDTRY

j_gene: TRBJ1-2
v_gene: TRBV9
CDR3aa: ASSVPRRGYT

j_gene: TRBJ2-3
v_gene: TRBV11-3
CDR3aa: ASSLGQQSTDTQY

j_gene: TRBJ2-1
v_gene: TRBV6-1
CDR3aa: ASSEASGAFNEQF

j_gene: TRBJ1-2
v_gene: TRBV13
CDR3aa: ASSLGVTGGYGYT

j_gene: TRBJ2-3
v_gene: TRBV11-2
CDR3aa: ASSLTPPSGLTDTQY

j_gene: TRBJ2-1
v_gene: TRBV6-1
CDR3aa: ASRQGVIGYNEQF

j_gene: TRBJ2-7
v_gene: TRBV5-6
CDR3aa: ASSFRQGTYEQY

j_gene: TRBJ2-1
v_gene: TRBV11-2
CDR3aa: ACTLESEHF

j_gene: TRBJ2-5
v_gene: TRBV4-3
CDR3aa: ASGRSILETQS

j_gene: TRBJ2-3
v_gene: TRBV20-1
CDR3aa: SGAGSRTLDTQY

j_gene: TRBJ1-3
v_gene: TRBV18
CDR3aa: ASSPGGTGNTIY

j_gene: TRBJ1-2
v_gene: TRBV28
CDR3aa: ASSQTSSDTQYT

j_gene: TRBJ2-2
v_gene: TRBV7-2
CDR3aa: ASSSGQTSGELF

j_gene: TRBJ2-1
v_gene: TRBV20-1
CDR3aa: SARLGLGGSNEQF

j_gene: TRBJ2-1
v_gene: TRBV11-1
CDR3aa: ASSPTGGETFNEQF

j_gene: TRBJ2-2
v_gene: TRBV6-1
CDR3aa: ASRKTGADGELF

j_gene: TRBJ2-7
v_gene: TRBV7-2
CDR3aa: ASSLDAYTGELY

j_gene: TRBJ1-3
v_gene: TRBV12-3/TRBV12-4
CDR3aa: ASSLENGNTIY

j_gene: TRBJ1-2
v_gene: TRBV6-2/TRBV6-3
CDR3aa: ASSNGHYGYT

j_gene: TRBJ1-1
v_gene: TRBV14
CDR3aa: ASSPTRGDTEAF

j_gene: TRBJ2-3
v_gene: TRBV5-1
CDR3aa: ASSSVPGLAGIADTQY

j_gene: TRBJ2-7
v_gene: TRBV30
CDR3aa: AWREGQGPYEQY

j_gene: TRBJ2-1
v_gene: TRBV20-1
CDR3aa: SARDWSNEQF

j_gene: TRBJ2-3
v_gene: TRBV11-2
CDR3aa: ASSFIPTDTQY

j_gene: TRBJ1-2
v_gene: TRBV14
CDR3aa: ASSQAPGQNYGYT

j_gene: TRBJ1-1
v_gene: TRBV7-6
CDR3aa: ASSSQENTEAF

j_gene: TRBJ2-7
v_gene: TRBV6-1
CDR3aa: ASSEVWGYEQY

j_gene: TRBJ1-5
v_gene: TRBV6-1
CDR3aa: ASIEAPRQPQH

j_gene: TRBJ2-5
v_gene: TRBV7-9
CDR3aa: ASSLAGWETQY